These 20 T cell receptor beta chains came from one sample sequenced in a study of blood T cell repertoires in COVID-19. Produced via immunoSEQ multiplex PCR; TCRdb's table is partial and in-frame only. In the table there are 230,000 or so clones, 80% to 85% of which are singletons. The sample consisted of PBMCs or T cells enriched from blood (not recorded which). The source is a man in his fifties who had recovered from COVID-19.

The CDR3 spells CASSQAQGALEQFF. The CDR3 DNA follows: TGCGCCAGCAGCCAAGCACAGGGGGCCTTAGAGCAGTTCTTC. This sequence joins TRBV4-1 and TRBJ2-1; 9 bases are shared with TRBD1. Germline values: CDR1 MGHRA, CDR2 YSYEKL. The CDR3 is made up of 14 amino acids. Trimming took 1 base from V and 10 from J; bases not matched to a gene: 5.

The rearrangement links TRBV2 to TRBJ1-4, with TRBD1 identical over 9 bases. V lost 7 bases, J lost 8 bases, and 5 bases stayed unmatched. CDR1 and CDR2 (germline): SNHLY, FYNNEI. This CDR3 comprises 13 residues. The CDR3 DNA sequence: TGTGCCAGCACTGGGACAGGGTGGGAAAAACTGTTTTTT. Its translation: CASTGTGWEKLFF.

The rearrangement uses TRBV6-5 and TRBJ1-2; 9 positions agree with TRBD1. This CDR3 comprises 16 residues. From germline, CDR1 is MNHEY and CDR2 SVGAGI. After removal of 2 bases from V and 4 bases from J, the junction contained 8 bases not matched to a gene. The CDR3 sequence: CASSYVGTGKSYGYTF. For the CDR3, the DNA is TGTGCCAGCAGTTACGTGGGGACAGGGAAAAGCTATGGCTACACCTTC.

This rearrangement joins TRBV4-3 to TRBJ2-3; tentatively, D is TRBD2 (5 bases). This CDR3 comprises 14 residues. Germline V gene lookup returns CDR1 LGHNA and CDR2 YSLEER. The V and J ends lost 4 bases and 0 bases respectively, with 8 bases between them. The CDR3 protein is CASSPGSSTDTQYF. The CDR3 DNA is TGCGCCAGCAGCCCGGGGTCGAGCACAGATACGCAGTATTTT.

The chain uses TRBV3-1 (or the pseudogene TRBV3-2) and TRBJ1-3, with 7 bases identical to TRBD1. Germline loops: CDR1 LGHDT, CDR2 YNNKEL (reference sequence). The CDR3 is 19 amino acids. The junction had 14 bases not matched to a gene; V was cut back by 3 bases and J by 0 bases. Here the CDR3 reads CASSQVGHRGLSSGNTIYF. In DNA form, the CDR3 reads TGTGCCAGCAGCCAGGTGGGGCACAGGGGCCTAAGCTCTGGAAACACCATATATTTT.

The rearrangement uses TRBV4-1 and TRBJ2-7; tentative D call: TRBD2 (5 bases). Germline loops: CDR1 MGHRA, CDR2 YSYEKL. V was trimmed by 2 bases and J by 5 bases, leaving 16 bases between them. The CDR3 runs 15 residues. The DNA of the CDR3 is TGCGCCAGCAGCCAACTCCCCGGATGGAGGAACGAGCAGTACTTC. Translated: CASSQLPGWRNEQYF.

The chain combines TRBV7-2 with TRBJ2-3; 9 nucleotides agree with TRBD1. This CDR3 region has 14 residues. Germline V CDR1 and CDR2: SGHTA, FQGNSA. J gave up 6 bases and V 4 bases, and 5 bases lay outside the gene matches. The CDR3: CASSSGQGSDTQYF. For the CDR3, the DNA is TGTGCCAGCAGCTCGGGACAGGGAAGCGATACGCAGTATTTT.

The chain has TRBV5-4 and TRBJ2-3; a possible D gene is TRBD2 (5 bases). Trimming shortened V by 0 bases and J by 0 bases, and 17 bases separated the two germline ends. The CDR3 loop spans 18 amino acids. The germline V gene has CDR1 SGHNT and CDR2 YYREEE (reference sequence). The CDR3 here is CASSLDFRTGHSTDTQYF. The CDR3 DNA is TGTGCCAGCAGCTTGGACTTTAGGACTGGCCATAGCACAGATACGCAGTATTTT.

This clone has only one observation. The rearrangement links TRBV9 to TRBJ1-3; 7 positions match TRBD1. With V trimmed by 0 bases and J by 2 bases, 8 bases remained unmatched. CDR1 and CDR2 from the germline V gene are SGDLS and YYNGEE. This CDR3 has 17 residues. The CDR3 region is CASSVAGRGGTGNTIYF. CDR3 sequence (DNA): TGTGCCAGCAGCGTAGCTGGGAGAGGGGGCACTGGAAACACCATATATTTT.

This clone was picked up one time. The J gene is TRBJ1-1, the V gene TRBV4-1; no clear D gene. Per the germline V gene, CDR1 is MGHRA and CDR2 is YSYEKL. Trimming took 3 bases from V and 5 from J, leaving 4 bases between them. The CDR3 totals 11 residues. CDR3 nucleotides: TGCGCCAGCAGCCATATGACTGAAGCTTTCTTT. Its protein is CASSHMTEAFF.

The CDR3 DNA reads TGTGCCAGTAGTCTGGGAGGGGGGACCGGGGAGCTGTTTTTT. Translated, it gives CASSLGGGTGELFF. V gene TRBV19 combines with J gene TRBJ2-2, with a tentative D call TRBD2 (7 bases). Trimming pared 5 bases from V and 5 bases from J, leaving 12 bases between. Germline CDR1 LNHDA, CDR2 SQIVND (reference sequence). This CDR3 has 14 amino acids.

The chain links TRBV7-2 to TRBJ2-7; 13 nucleotides agree with TRBD2. Per germline, CDR1 SGHTA and CDR2 FQGNSA. The length of the CDR3 is 13 residues. The V segment lost 5 bases and the J segment 11 bases; nucleotides outside the gene matches: 6. CDR3 in amino acids: CASSQGLAGPEYF. CDR3 nucleotides: TGTGCCAGCAGCCAGGGACTAGCGGGGCCGGAGTACTTC.

The V and J genes are TRBV12-3 or TRBV12-4 and TRBJ1-2; D not certain. Deletions cut 8 bases from V and 1 base from J, with 8 bases between. The CDR3 runs 12 residues. The CDR3 coding sequence is TGTGCCAGCGGTGGAGTTAACTATGGCTACACCTTC. Protein sequence: CASGGVNYGYTF.

The chain is built from TRBV19 and TRBJ2-7; 9 bases align to TRBD1. The CDR3 extends over 13 amino acids. V was clipped by 4 bases and J by 4 bases; unmatched bases: 2. Germline CDR1 reads LNHDA; CDR2 reads SQIVND (reference sequence). Written as DNA, the CDR3 is TGTGCCAGTAGTAAACAGGGGGCTTACGAGCAGTACTTC. Its protein product is CASSKQGAYEQYF.

This clone has only one observation. This sequence joins TRBV5-1 and TRBJ1-6; D perhaps matches TRBD1 (5 bases). CDR1 is SGHRS, CDR2 YFSETQ, per germline. Trimming pared 2 bases from V and 8 bases from J, leaving 14 bases between. The CDR3 is 15 amino acids. Written as DNA, the CDR3 is TGCGCCAGCAGCTTATCCGGGGGTTTGGATTCACCCCTCCACTTT. It yields the protein CASSLSGGLDSPLHF.

This rearrangement joins TRBV10-2 to TRBJ2-1, with D maybe TRBD2 (7 bases). Germline-derived CDR1 and CDR2 are WSHSY and SAAADI. V gave up 0 bases and J gave up 9 bases, with 18 bases separating them. The CDR3 spans 16 residues. CDR3 loop: CASSESGGRSPSEQFF. CDR3 nucleotide sequence: TGCGCCAGCAGTGAGTCGGGGGGGCGATCCCCAAGTGAGCAGTTCTTC.

The chain links TRBV28 to TRBJ2-7; 11 bases map to TRBD2. The CDR3 has 15 residues. The V and J ends lost 3 bases and 4 bases, in that order; junction bases with no gene match: 5. CDR1 is MDHEN, CDR2 SYDVKM, per germline. The CDR3 sequence: CASSFGTSGNYEQYF. The CDR3 nucleotides are TGTGCCAGCAGTTTTGGGACTAGCGGTAATTACGAGCAGTACTTC. The whole variable domain, filled in from reference TRBV28 and TRBJ2-7, reads DVKVTQSSRYLVKRTGEKVFLECVQDMDHENMFWYRQDPGLGLRLIYFSYDVKMKEKGDIPEGYSVSREKKERFSLILESASTNQTSMYLCASSFGTSGNYEQYFGPGTRLTVT.

The V call is TRBV5-4, the J call TRBJ2-1, with D possibly matching TRBD2 (6 bases). CDR1 is SGHNT, CDR2 YYREEE, per germline (reference sequence). V was clipped by 5 bases and J by 0 bases, with 12 bases between them. The CDR3 runs 15 residues. The CDR3 loop is CASSYSGRSYNEQFF. As DNA, the CDR3 is TGTGCCAGCAGTTATAGCGGACGCTCCTACAATGAGCAGTTCTTC.

The gene calls are TRBV5-1 and TRBJ1-6; 9 positions agree with TRBD1. The germline gives CDR1 SGHRS, CDR2 YFSETQ. J gave up 7 bases and V 4 bases, and 12 bases lay outside the gene matches. This CDR3 is 17 amino acids long. The CDR3 protein is CASSPRDRVVGNSPLHF. DNA of the CDR3: TGCGCCAGCAGCCCCCGGGACAGGGTTGTAGGAAATTCACCCCTCCACTTT.

The J gene is TRBJ1-2, the V gene TRBV6-4, with 7 bases identical to TRBD1. V was pared by 0 bases and J by 8 bases, with 9 bases of the junction left unmatched. Per germline, CDR1 MRHNA and CDR2 SNTAGT. CDR3 length: 15 amino acids. The CDR3 loop is CASSDSKTGQRGYTF. The CDR3 region has the DNA TGTGCCAGCAGTGACTCGAAGACAGGGCAGAGGGGCTACACCTTC.